Below are 18 T cell receptor beta chains sequenced from a single sample in a study of Graves' ophthalmopathy and Graves' hyperthyroidism. Scientists amplified the TCR beta CDR3 regions from RNA transcripts. Following a first-round RT-PCR that used HTBI primers, a second-round multiplex PCR was carried out. TCRdb passed the multiplex PCR reads through MiXCR, listing each CDR3 protein once. This sample has about 160,000 distinct CDR3 sequences, with 30% to 45% found just once. The material sequenced was peripheral blood. The receptors originated from a woman in her 40s with Graves' ophthalmopathy.

This clonotype was seen repeatedly, ten times or more. This rearrangement joins TRBV7-2 to TRBJ2-2; TRBD1 might be the D (8 bases). Germline assignment: CDR1 SGHTA and CDR2 FQGNSA. The CDR3 is 15 residues long. V was shortened by 2 bases and J by 5 bases, with 12 bases between the two germline ends. CDR3 in DNA: TGTGCCAGCAGCTTAACAGGGGGACTAACCGGGGAGCTGTTTTTT. Translating it yields CASSLTGGLTGELFF.

This chain connects TRBV15 to TRBJ2-7, with D unclear. This CDR3 has 10 amino acids. Between the trimmed V and J ends, which lost 5 bases and 12 bases, there was a span of 11 bases. Germline CDR1 is LNHNV and CDR2 is YYDKDF (reference sequence). The CDR3 region has the DNA TGTGCCACCAGCGTCATGGCAGTGTACTTC. This sequence encodes CATSVMAVYF.

The chain joins TRBV27 to TRBJ1-5; D may be TRBD1 (6 bases). The germline CDR1 and CDR2 sequences are MNHEY and SMNVEV (reference sequence). V was shortened by 2 bases and J by 7 bases, with 21 bases between the two germline ends. The CDR3 contains 17 residues. CDR3 DNA sequence: TGTGCCAGCAGTTTAATTTCCGGTGTCAGGGGAGGACAGCCCCAGCATTTT. Its protein product is CASSLISGVRGGQPQHF.

Many counts were recorded for this clonotype. This chain connects TRBV30 to TRBJ2-7, with 10 nucleotides matching TRBD1. The CDR3 totals 15 residues. Germline-derived CDR1 and CDR2 are GTSNPN and SVGIG (reference sequence). Germline trimming cut 1 base from V and 3 bases from J; bases unmatched to any gene: 6. The DNA of the CDR3 is TGTGCCTGGAGTGGGAAAGGGACAGGGGACTACGAGCAGTACTTC. Translating gives CAWSGKGTGDYEQYF. The variable domain in full, completed from reference TRBV30 and TRBJ2-7, reads SQTIHQWPATLVQPVGSPLSLECTVEGTSNPNLYWYRQAAGRGLQLLFYSVGIGQISSEVPQNLSASRPQDRQFILSSKKLLLSDSGFYLCAWSGKGTGDYEQYFGPGTRLTVT.

This clonotype was picked up many times. The chain has TRBV27 and TRBJ1-2; D possibly corresponds to TRBD1 (5 bases). Trimming left V 2 bases short and J 2 bases short, with 6 bases between. This CDR3 comprises 13 residues. The germline V gene encodes CDR1 MNHEY and CDR2 SMNVEV (reference sequence). DNA for the CDR3: TGTGCCAGCAGTTTACAGGGAAACTATGGCTACACCTTC. Translated: CASSLQGNYGYTF.

This clonotype was seen many times. The rearrangement uses TRBV6-5 and TRBJ1-5, with 9 nucleotides matching TRBD1. Germline CDR1 and CDR2: MNHEY and SVGAGI. The CDR3 has 16 amino acids. V trimming: 0 bases; J trimming: 2 bases; junction bases outside the gene matches: 2. The CDR3 region has the DNA TGTGCCAGCAGTTACTCCTGGACAGGGGGCAATCAGCCCCAGCATTTT. Amino acid sequence: CASSYSWTGGNQPQHF.

This clonotype was counted ten times or more. This chain links TRBV5-1 with TRBJ2-2, with TRBD2 identical over 7 bases. Germline V lookup: CDR1 SGHRS, CDR2 YFSETQ. Trimming took 2 bases from V and 0 from J; bases not matched to a gene: 7. This CDR3 is built from 17 residues. CDR3 region: CASSLSLAGANTGELFF. The DNA for the CDR3 is TGCGCCAGCAGCTTATCTCTGGCGGGGGCGAACACCGGGGAGCTGTTTTTT.

The rearrangement uses TRBV6-2 or TRBV6-3 and TRBJ2-7; 7 positions agree with TRBD1. The germline V gene has CDR1 MNHEY and CDR2 SVGEGT. The J segment lost 7 bases and the V segment lost 2 bases, leaving 14 bases of the junction unmatched. There are 16 residues in the CDR3. The CDR3 coding sequence is TGTGCCAGCAGTTACGTCGATTGGGACAGTAGTGGTGAGCAGTACTTC. This codes for CASSYVDWDSSGEQYF.

The chain is built from TRBV6-1 and TRBJ1-6; D is possibly TRBD1 (6 bases). This CDR3 has 17 residues. The V gene's germline CDR1 is MNHNS and CDR2 SASEGT. V lost 3 bases and J 8 bases, leaving 20 bases between the germline ends. In nucleotides, the CDR3 is TGTGCCAGCAGTGAGGCCAGGGGCCGCGCCGGATATTCACCCCTCCACTTT. As protein: CASSEARGRAGYSPLHF.

Many counts were recorded for this clonotype. The chain links TRBV4-1 to TRBJ1-1, with TRBD1 identical over 9 bases. Germline CDR1 MGHRA, CDR2 YSYEKL. CDR3 length equals 17 residues. J gave up 6 bases and V 0 bases, and 11 bases lay outside the gene matches. As DNA, the CDR3 is TGCGCCAGCAGCCAAGACACAACGGACAGGGGTTTTCCTGAAGCTTTCTTT. Its protein is CASSQDTTDRGFPEAFF.

This clonotype was seen repeatedly, ten times or more. The chain links TRBV6-2 or TRBV6-3 to TRBJ1-2; D possibly corresponds to TRBD1 (5 bases). V was shortened by 5 bases and J by 7 bases, with 11 bases between the two germline ends. The CDR3 consists of 12 residues. Germline V lookup: CDR1 MNHEY, CDR2 SVGEGT. Written as DNA, the CDR3 is TGTGCCAGCAGTGAGGGGCTCCGTGGCTACACCTTC. It is translated as CASSEGLRGYTF.

This clonotype has at least ten counts. The J gene is TRBJ1-1, the V gene TRBV2; D not certain. The V end lost 0 bases, the J end lost 1 base, and 3 bases lay between the germline ends. Germline lookup yields CDR1 SNHLY and CDR2 FYNNEI. CDR3 length equals 13 residues. The CDR3 DNA is TGTGCCAGCAGTGAAGCGTGGAACACTGAAGCTTTCTTT. It translates to CASSEAWNTEAFF.

The J gene is TRBJ2-2, the V gene TRBV24-1; TRBD1 matches 8 bases. CDR1 is KGHDR, CDR2 SFDVKD, per germline. The CDR3 consists of 19 residues. V was clipped by 5 bases and J by 2 bases; unmatched bases: 15. Written as DNA, the CDR3 is TGTGCCACCAGTGGCGTGCCCGGGACAGGCCCTCCTAACACCGGGGAGCTGTTTTTT. This gives the protein CATSGVPGTGPPNTGELFF.

The chain recombines TRBV11-1 with TRBJ1-2, with no clear D. The V gene's germline CDR1 is SGHAT and CDR2 FQDESV (reference sequence). This CDR3 comprises 11 residues. Trimming took off 6 bases at V and 8 bases at J, with 10 bases between the two ends. The CDR3 loop reads CASSWGGGYTF. CDR3 nucleotide sequence: TGTGCCAGCAGTTGGGGTGGAGGCTACACCTTC.

The J gene is TRBJ1-2, the V gene TRBV6-5; no firm D call. CDR1 and CDR2 (germline): MNHEY, SVGAGI. V was trimmed by 3 bases and J by 3 bases, leaving 8 bases between them. There are 13 residues in the CDR3. The CDR3 nucleotides are TGTGCCAGCAGTTATGGGAACCACTATGGCTACACCTTC. It codes for CASSYGNHYGYTF.

V is TRBV19 and J is TRBJ1-1; maybe TRBD1 (6 bases). This CDR3 contains 13 residues. Trimming cost V 4 bases and J 3 bases, with 9 bases left between them. Germline lookup yields CDR1 LNHDA and CDR2 SQIVND (reference sequence). CDR3 amino acids: CASSTEGDTEAFF. The CDR3 DNA reads TGTGCCAGTAGTACGGAGGGGGACACTGAAGCTTTCTTT.

This clonotype occurred many times. V and J are TRBV6-2 or TRBV6-3 and TRBJ2-7; D not certain. From germline, CDR1 is MNHEY and CDR2 SVGEGT. The CDR3 covers 12 residues. V lost 2 bases, J lost 5 bases, and 7 bases lay in between. As DNA, the CDR3 is TGTGCCAGCAGTTACGCGGACGACGAGCAGTACTTC. It yields the protein CASSYADDEQYF.

This clonotype was seen many times. This chain links TRBV6-1 with TRBJ1-5; weak D call: TRBD1 (5 bases). The germline gives CDR1 MNHNS, CDR2 SASEGT. The V and J ends lost 7 bases and 5 bases respectively, with 18 bases between them. CDR3 size: 15 residues. The CDR3 DNA sequence: TGTGCCAGCACCCTTATGCCCAGGGACGATCAGCCCCAGCATTTT. Its translation is CASTLMPRDDQPQHF.